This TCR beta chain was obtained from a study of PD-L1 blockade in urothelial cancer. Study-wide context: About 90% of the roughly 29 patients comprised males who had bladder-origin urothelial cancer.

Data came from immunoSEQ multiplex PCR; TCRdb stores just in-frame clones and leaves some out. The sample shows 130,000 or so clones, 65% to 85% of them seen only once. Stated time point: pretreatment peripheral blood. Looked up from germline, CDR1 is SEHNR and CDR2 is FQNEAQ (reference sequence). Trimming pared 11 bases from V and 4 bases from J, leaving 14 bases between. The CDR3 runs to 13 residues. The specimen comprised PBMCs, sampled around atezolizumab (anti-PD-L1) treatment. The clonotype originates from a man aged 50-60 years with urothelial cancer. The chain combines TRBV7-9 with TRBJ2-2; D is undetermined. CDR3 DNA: TGTGCCGCGGCGTACCGAGGCACCGGGGAGCTGTTTTTT. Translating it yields CAAAYRGTGELFF.